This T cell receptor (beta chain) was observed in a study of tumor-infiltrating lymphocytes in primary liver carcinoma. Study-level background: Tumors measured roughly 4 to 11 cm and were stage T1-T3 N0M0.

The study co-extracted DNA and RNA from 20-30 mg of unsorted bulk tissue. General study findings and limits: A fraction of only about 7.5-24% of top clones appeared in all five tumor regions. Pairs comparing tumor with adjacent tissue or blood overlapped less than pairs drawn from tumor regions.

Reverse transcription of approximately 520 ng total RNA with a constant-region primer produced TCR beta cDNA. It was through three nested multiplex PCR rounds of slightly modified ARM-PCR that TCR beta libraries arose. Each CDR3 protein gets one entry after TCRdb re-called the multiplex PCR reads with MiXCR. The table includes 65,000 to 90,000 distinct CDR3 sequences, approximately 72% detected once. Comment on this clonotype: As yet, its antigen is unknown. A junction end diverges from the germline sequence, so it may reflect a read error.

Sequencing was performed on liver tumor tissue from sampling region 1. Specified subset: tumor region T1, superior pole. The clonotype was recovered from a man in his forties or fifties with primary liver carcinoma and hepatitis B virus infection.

In DNA form, the CDR3 reads TGCAGCGTTGTACAGGGGGCAAATCAGTCCCAGCGTTTT. It specifies CSVVQGANQSQRF. J is TRBJ1-5 and V is TRBV29-1; 9 bases align to TRBD1. Germline assignment: CDR1 SQVTM and CDR2 ANQGSEA. The CDR3 is 13 amino acids.